This T cell receptor (beta chain) appears in the sequencing data of a study of cytomegalovirus exposure and HLA in healthy donors. Study context: Genetic ancestry analysis placed over 65% of the 400 or so donors that were genotyped in the Caucasian-associated cluster. Study-wide results and caveats: Using the classifier, cytomegalovirus status was reportedly diagnosed with high specificity and sensitivity. Later, TCR association rates were found to vary by HLA locus, highest for DRB1 and lowest for HLA-C.

Note on this clone: The antigen is unknown.

J was trimmed by 0 bases and V by 5 bases; bases with no gene match: 7. Germline lookup yields CDR1 SGHAT and CDR2 FQDESV (reference sequence). This CDR3 spans 16 amino acids. The primer mix had 60 Vbeta and 13 Jbeta primers. Some clones are missing from TCRdb's copy, which holds only in-frame ones; the method was immunoSEQ multiplex PCR. This table holds 200,000 or so clones, approximately 84% found once. The source is a girl under two years old in good health and CMV-seronegative. Sample: PBMCs. This chain links TRBV11-1 with TRBJ2-7, with 10 bases fitting TRBD1. The CDR3 region has the DNA TGTGCCAGCAGCCTTGGGACAGGGGCGATCTCCTACGAGCAGTACTTC. Protein: CASSLGTGAISYEQYF.